This T cell receptor beta chain was recorded in a study of blood T cells in healthy people across ages. A second PCR, run for roughly 6 to 11 cycles, used a sample-barcoded 5' primer plus a J-beta primer mix. Via MiXCR, TCRdb re-called the 5' RACE reads, giving one row per CDR3 protein. Altogether about 900,000 distinct CDR3 sequences are present, 62% being singletons, with the ten largest covering roughly 26%. V gave up 3 bases and J gave up 1 base, with 13 bases separating them. Per germline, CDR1 DFQATT and CDR2 SNEGSKA (reference sequence). CDR3 length: 14 amino acids. The sequence derives from a man under 40 in good health. V gene TRBV20-1 combines with J gene TRBJ2-7, with unresolved D. Sequenced input: blood. CDR3 sequence: CSASGGQPSYEQYF. CDR3 DNA sequence: TGCAGTGCTAGCGGCGGCCAGCCATCCTACGAGCAGTACTTC.